This entry concerns a single T cell receptor beta chain. The record originates from a study of blood T cell repertoires in COVID-19. Study in general: COVID-19 samples from acute and convalescent phases originated in the United States, Italy and Spain. Sources were T cells, B-cell-depleted T cells, or PBMCs; the material itself was cDNA or gDNA.

V was clipped by 1 base and J by 4 bases, with 10 bases between them. CDR1 and CDR2 (germline): SEHNR, FQNEAQ (reference sequence). The CDR3 sequence is 14 residues long. Study processing details: Estimates of nucleated cell counts were drawn from the amplification of reference gene primers. Libraries were prepared by immunoSEQ multiplex PCR; TCRdb keeps only in-frame clonotypes and omits some of them. That table is the source of V, J and clone size, and D and trimming were worked out from the DNA. The repertoire consists of 90,000 to 100,000 clones, with approximately 82% occurring once and the leading ten covering 25%.

The receptor's source is a man aged 55 to 69 with acute or convalescent COVID-19. The V and J genes are TRBV7-9 and TRBJ1-1; a weak D match, TRBD1 (5 bases). The sample consisted of peripheral blood. CDR3 nucleotides: TGTGCCAGCAGCTTAGTTCAGGGTTTCACTGAAGCTTTCTTT. This codes for CASSLVQGFTEAFF.